This TCR beta chain was sequenced in a study of blood T cell repertoires in COVID-19. Study as a whole: The United States, Italy and Spain were the sources of the acute and convalescent COVID-19 samples.

V shed 6 bases and J shed 7 bases, with 19 bases lying between them. CDR3 length: 13 amino acids. Germline values: CDR1 SQVTM, CDR2 ANQGSEA. In assigning cohorts, the study relied on participant-reported clinical history. Produced via immunoSEQ multiplex PCR; TCRdb's table is partial and in-frame only. The sample has 150,000 to 200,000 clones, about four fifths seen once; the top ten hold approximately 11%. V and J are TRBV29-1 and TRBJ2-7, with D tentatively TRBD2 (6 bases). The receptor's source is a man aged 45-65 years who had recovered from COVID-19. The source material was PBMCs or T cells enriched from blood (not recorded which). The chain's CDR3 is CSVVGTGSWEQYF. As DNA, the CDR3 is TGCAGCGTCGTCGGGACTGGCTCTTGGGAGCAGTACTTC.